This T cell receptor (beta chain) was recorded in a study of identical twins. This CDR3 has 13 residues. The V gene lost 10 bases and the J gene lost 0 bases, with 9 bases spanning the gap. Germline V CDR1 and CDR2: ENHRY, SYGVKD. With template switching, a universal primer site was added, and the cDNA carried unique molecular identifiers. TCRdb re-analysed the 5' RACE reads in MiXCR, keeping a single row per CDR3 protein. The data hold hundreds of thousands of distinct CDR3 sequences, with 8.6% observed a single time. The table lists this clonotype with a few counts. In addition, the sample was reused for a study of yellow fever vaccine responses in identical twins. From that paper: Twins' vaccine T cell response reportedly seemed partly convergent, partly personalized.

Sequencing used PBMCs. This TCR came from a woman between 18 and 30 years old in good health. The chain recombines TRBV10-3 with TRBJ2-2; D is uncertain. For the CDR3, the DNA is TGTGCCACTGACACTCCGAACACCGGGGAGCTGTTTTTT. It translates to CATDTPNTGELFF.